This record looks at one TCR beta chain sequence and its context. Its target is not known. The sample comes from a study of shared clonotypes between healthy human individuals. The CDR3 sequence is 17 residues long. The V gene's germline CDR1 is MNHNS and CDR2 SASEGT. Trimming cost V 2 bases and J 1 base; bases outside gene matches: 9. General observations from the study: Blood was the sole source, and tissue repertoires probably differ.

Cells designated naive CD8 were CD45RO-negative and were positively selected for CCR7, with terminally differentiated effector memory CD45RA+ cells excluded. Donors, without exception, were Caucasian adults residing in Nashville, Tennessee. Generated by immunoSEQ multiplex PCR, the TCRdb table keeps only in-frame clones and is missing some. The sample lists 1.5 million to 2.5 million clones; about 95% were seen once. This chain connects TRBV6-1 to TRBJ2-3; TRBD1 matches at 7 bases. Input material: naive CD8+ T cells sorted from blood. The TCR sequence derives from a man younger than 30 in good health. The CDR3 spells CASSELTGEGGTDTQYF. The CDR3 DNA is TGTGCCAGCAGTGAACTCACAGGGGAAGGGGGCACAGATACGCAGTATTTT.